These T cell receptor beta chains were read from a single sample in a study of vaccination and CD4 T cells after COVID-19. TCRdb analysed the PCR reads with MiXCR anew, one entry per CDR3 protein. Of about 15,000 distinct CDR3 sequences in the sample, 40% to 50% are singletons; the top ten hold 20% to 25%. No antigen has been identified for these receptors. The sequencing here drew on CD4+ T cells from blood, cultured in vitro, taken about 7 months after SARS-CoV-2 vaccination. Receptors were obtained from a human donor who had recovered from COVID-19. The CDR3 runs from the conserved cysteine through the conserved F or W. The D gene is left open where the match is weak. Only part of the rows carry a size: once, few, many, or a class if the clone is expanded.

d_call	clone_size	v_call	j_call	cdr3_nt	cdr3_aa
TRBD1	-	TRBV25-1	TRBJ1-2	TGTGCCAGCAGTGAATCTGACAGGGGGTGGTTATCCTACACCTTC	CASSESDRGWLSYTF
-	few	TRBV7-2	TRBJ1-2	TGTGCCAGCAGCTTAAGCCCAGAAGCTAACTATGGCTACACCTTC	CASSLSPEANYGYTF
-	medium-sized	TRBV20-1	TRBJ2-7	TGCAGTGCTCTCAACCCCGGAGGGGCTTCCTACGAGCAGTACTTC	CSALNPGGASYEQYF
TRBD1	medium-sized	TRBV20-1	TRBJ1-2	TGCAGTGCTCCAAGCAGGGGGCGCGGGGGAGGCTACACCTTC	CSAPSRGRGGGYTF
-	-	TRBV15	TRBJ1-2	TGTGCCACCAGCAGAGCCGAGGGCGCGGCCACCTTC	CATSRAEGAATF
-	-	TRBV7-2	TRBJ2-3	TGTGCCAGCAGCTCTCAGGGGAACAAAGATACGCAGTATTTT	CASSSQGNKDTQYF
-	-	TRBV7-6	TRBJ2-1	TGTGCCAGCAGCAGCCTTAAGTCCTACAATGAGCAGTTCTTC	CASSSLKSYNEQFF
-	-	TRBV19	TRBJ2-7	TGTGCCAGTAGCAAGGGACCCGGCGACGAGCAGTACTTC	CASSKGPGDEQYF
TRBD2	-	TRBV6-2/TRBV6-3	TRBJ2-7	TGTGCCAGCAGTTATGTCCCGGGACTAGACTACGAGCAGTACTTC	CASSYVPGLDYEQYF
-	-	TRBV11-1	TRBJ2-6	TGTGCCAGCAGCCCAACAACTGGGGCCAACGTCCTGACTTTC	CASSPTTGANVLTF
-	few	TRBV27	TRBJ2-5	TGTGCCAGCAGTTTGAAGGGGTACCAAGAGACCCAGTACTTC	CASSLKGYQETQYF
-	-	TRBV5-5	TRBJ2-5	TGTGCCAGCAGCTTGGGTCGGCGGCAGGGGCCAGAGACCCAGTACTTC	CASSLGRRQGPETQYF
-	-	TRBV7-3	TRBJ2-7	TGTGCCAGCAGCTTAATGGGGCAGGGCTACGAGCAGTACTTC	CASSLMGQGYEQYF
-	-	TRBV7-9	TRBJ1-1	TGTGCCAGCAGCTTCATCGGCACTGAAGCTTTCTTT	CASSFIGTEAFF
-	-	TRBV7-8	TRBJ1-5	TGTGCCAGCAGCTTAGCGGGGGCGATGGCTCAGCCCCAGCATTTT	CASSLAGAMAQPQHF
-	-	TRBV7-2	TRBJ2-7	TGTGCCAGCAGCTTAGCGGGCCCCATTACCGAGCAGTACTTC	CASSLAGPITEQYF